This TCR beta chain derives from a study of graft-versus-host responses after intestinal transplantation. Study background: Induction using anti-thymocyte globulin, followed by tacrolimus and steroids for approximately 3 years, was given to all recipients.

The table came from immunoSEQ multiplex PCR; TCRdb's copy has only in-frame clones and leaves some out. The table includes around 100,000 clones, 90% to 95% detected once. With respect to this clone: Antigen specificity is unknown.

The sequence was obtained from a human donor who was the organ donor for an intestinal transplant. Source: unstimulated CD8+ T cells sorted from spleen or lymph node cells, taken before transplant.

The CDR3 reads CASSLGGGTSYEQYF. CDR3 in DNA: TGTGCCAGCAGCTTAGGGGGAGGGACGTCCTACGAGCAGTACTTC. This sequence joins TRBV13 and TRBJ2-7, with 7 positions matching TRBD2. Per germline, CDR1 PRHDT and CDR2 FYEKMQ (reference sequence). The CDR3 contains 15 residues. Germline trimming cut 0 bases from V and 1 base from J; bases unmatched to any gene: 3.